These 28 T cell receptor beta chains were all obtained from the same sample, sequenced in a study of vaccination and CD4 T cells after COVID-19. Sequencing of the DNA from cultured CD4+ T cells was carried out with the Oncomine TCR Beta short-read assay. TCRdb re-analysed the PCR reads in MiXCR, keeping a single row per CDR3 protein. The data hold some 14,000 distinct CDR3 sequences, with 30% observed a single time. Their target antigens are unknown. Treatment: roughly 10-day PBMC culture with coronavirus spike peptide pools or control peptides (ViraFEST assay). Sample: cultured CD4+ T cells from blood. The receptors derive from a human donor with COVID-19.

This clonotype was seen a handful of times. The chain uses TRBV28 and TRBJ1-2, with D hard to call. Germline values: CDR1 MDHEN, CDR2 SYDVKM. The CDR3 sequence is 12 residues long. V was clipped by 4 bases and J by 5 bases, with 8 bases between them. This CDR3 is CASSSSRYGYTF. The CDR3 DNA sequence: TGTGCCAGCAGTTCTAGTCGGTATGGCTACACCTTC.

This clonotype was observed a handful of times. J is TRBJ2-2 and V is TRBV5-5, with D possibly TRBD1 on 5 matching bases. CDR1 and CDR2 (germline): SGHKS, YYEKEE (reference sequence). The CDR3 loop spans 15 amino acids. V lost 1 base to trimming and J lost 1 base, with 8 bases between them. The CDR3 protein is CASSLLQENTGELFF. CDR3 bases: TGTGCCAGCAGCTTGTTACAGGAGAACACCGGGGAGCTGTTTTTT. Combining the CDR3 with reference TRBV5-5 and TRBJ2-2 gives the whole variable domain DAGVTQSPTHLIKTRGQQVTLRCSPISGHKSVSWYQQVLGQGPQFIFQYYEKEERGRGNFPDRFSARQFPNYSSELNVNALLLGDSALYLCASSLLQENTGELFFGEGSRLTVL.

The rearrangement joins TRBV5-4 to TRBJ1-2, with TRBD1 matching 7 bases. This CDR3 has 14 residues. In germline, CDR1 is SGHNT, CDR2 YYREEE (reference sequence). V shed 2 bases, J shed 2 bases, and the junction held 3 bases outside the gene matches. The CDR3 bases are TGTGCCAGCAGCTTACCGGGACAGAACTATGGCTACACCTTC. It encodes CASSLPGQNYGYTF.

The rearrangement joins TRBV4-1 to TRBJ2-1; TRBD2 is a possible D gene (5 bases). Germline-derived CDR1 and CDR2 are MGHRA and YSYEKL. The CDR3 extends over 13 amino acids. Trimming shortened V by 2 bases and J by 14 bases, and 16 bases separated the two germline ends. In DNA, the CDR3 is TGCGCCAGCAGCCAAAGTCTACTAGATAAAAAGTTCTTC. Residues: CASSQSLLDKKFF.

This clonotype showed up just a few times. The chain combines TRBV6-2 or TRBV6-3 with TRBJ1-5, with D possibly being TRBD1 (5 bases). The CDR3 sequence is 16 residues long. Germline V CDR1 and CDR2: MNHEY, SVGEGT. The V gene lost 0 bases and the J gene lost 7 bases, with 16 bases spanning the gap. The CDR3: CASSYSYLGADQPQHF. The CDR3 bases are TGTGCCAGCAGTTACTCTTACCTAGGGGCAGACCAGCCCCAGCATTTT.

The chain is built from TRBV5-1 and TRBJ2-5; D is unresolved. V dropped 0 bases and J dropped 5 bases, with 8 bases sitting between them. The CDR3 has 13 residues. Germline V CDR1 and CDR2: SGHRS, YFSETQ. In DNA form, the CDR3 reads TGCGCCAGCAGCTTGGGGGCTGGGGAGACCCAGTACTTC. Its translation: CASSLGAGETQYF.

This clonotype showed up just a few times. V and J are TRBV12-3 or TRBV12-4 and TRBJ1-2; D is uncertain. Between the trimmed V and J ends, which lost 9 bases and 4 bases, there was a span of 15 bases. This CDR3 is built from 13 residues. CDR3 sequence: CASSKEAGYGYTF. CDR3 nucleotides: TGTGCCAGTTCTAAAGAGGCGGGCTATGGCTACACCTTC.

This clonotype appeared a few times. CDR3 sequence (DNA): TGTGCCAGTAGTATAGAGGCTAGCGGGGACTACACAGATACGCAGTATTTT. As protein: CASSIEASGDYTDTQYF. The chain recombines TRBV19 with TRBJ2-3, with TRBD2 matching over 9 bases. The germline V gene has CDR1 LNHDA and CDR2 SQIVND (reference sequence). The CDR3 runs to 17 residues. Losses at the gene ends were 0 bases for V and 2 bases for J; bases not matched to a gene: 6.

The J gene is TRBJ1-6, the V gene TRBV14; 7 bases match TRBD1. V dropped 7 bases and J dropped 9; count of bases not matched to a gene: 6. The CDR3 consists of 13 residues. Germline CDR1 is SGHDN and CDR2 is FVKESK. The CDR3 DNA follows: TGTGCCAGCACCCGACAGGGAGGTTCACCCCTCCACTTT. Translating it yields CASTRQGGSPLHF.

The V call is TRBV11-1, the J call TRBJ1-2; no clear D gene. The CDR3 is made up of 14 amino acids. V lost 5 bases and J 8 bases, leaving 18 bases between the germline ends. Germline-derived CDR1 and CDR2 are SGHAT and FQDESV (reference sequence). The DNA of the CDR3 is TGTGCCAGCAGCATCGGACCGACTCAGAGGGGCTACACCTTC. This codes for CASSIGPTQRGYTF.

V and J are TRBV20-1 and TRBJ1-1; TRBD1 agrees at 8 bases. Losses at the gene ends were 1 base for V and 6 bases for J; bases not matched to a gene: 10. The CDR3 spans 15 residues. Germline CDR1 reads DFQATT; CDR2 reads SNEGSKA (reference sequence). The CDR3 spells CSARVPGQGTAEAFF. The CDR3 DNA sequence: TGCAGTGCTAGAGTCCCAGGACAGGGAACCGCTGAAGCTTTCTTT.

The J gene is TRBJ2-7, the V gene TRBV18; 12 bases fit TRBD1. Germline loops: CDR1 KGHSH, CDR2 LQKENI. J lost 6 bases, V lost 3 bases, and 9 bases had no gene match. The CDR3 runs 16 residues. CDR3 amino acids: CASSPATGTGGLEQYF. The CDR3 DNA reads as TGTGCCAGCTCACCTGCAACCGGGACAGGGGGCCTCGAGCAGTACTTC.

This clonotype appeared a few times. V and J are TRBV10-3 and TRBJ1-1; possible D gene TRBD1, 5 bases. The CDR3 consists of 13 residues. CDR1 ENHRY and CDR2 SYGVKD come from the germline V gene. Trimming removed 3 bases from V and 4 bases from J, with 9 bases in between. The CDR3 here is CAISDLGGTEAFF. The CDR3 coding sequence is TGTGCCATCAGTGATCTGGGGGGCACTGAAGCTTTCTTT.

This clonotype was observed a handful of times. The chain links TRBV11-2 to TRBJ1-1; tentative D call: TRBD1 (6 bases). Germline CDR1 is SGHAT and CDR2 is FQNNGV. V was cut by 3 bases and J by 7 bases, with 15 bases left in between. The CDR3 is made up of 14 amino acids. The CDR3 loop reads CASSFTKGGGEAFF. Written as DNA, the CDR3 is TGTGCCAGCAGCTTTACAAAAGGGGGAGGTGAAGCTTTCTTT.

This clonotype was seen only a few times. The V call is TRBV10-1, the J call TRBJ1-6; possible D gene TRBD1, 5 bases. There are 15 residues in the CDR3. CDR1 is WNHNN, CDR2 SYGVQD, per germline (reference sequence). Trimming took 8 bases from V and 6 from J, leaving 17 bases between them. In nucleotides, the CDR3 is TGCGCCAGCCGGGGACGGATAACCGCTAATTCACCCCTCCACTTT. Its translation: CASRGRITANSPLHF.

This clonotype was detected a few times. The CDR3, as DNA: TGTGCCAGCAGTTACTCGAACAGGCAAGAGACCCAGTACTTC. As protein: CASSYSNRQETQYF. V and J are TRBV6-5 and TRBJ2-5, with TRBD1 as a possible D gene (5 bases). Germline values: CDR1 MNHEY, CDR2 SVGAGI. Trimming removed 0 bases at V and 2 bases at J, with 7 bases between. The CDR3 sequence is 14 residues long.

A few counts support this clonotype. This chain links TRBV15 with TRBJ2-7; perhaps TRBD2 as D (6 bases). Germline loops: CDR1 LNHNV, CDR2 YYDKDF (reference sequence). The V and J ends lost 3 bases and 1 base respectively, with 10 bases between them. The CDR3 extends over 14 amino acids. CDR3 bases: TGTGCCACCAGCAGCGGGGGAGGTTCCTACGAGCAGTACTTC. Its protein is CATSSGGGSYEQYF.

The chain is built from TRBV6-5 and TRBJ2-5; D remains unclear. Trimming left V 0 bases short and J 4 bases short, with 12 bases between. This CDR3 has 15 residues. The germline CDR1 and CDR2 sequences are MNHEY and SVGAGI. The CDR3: CASSYSSGSGETQYF. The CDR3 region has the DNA TGTGCCAGCAGTTACTCGTCGGGCTCCGGAGAGACCCAGTACTTC.

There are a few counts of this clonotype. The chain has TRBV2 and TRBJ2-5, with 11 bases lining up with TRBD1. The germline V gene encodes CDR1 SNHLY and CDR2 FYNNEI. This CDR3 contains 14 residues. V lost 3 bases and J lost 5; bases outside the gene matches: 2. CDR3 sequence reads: CASSEGQGGETQYF. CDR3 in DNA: TGTGCCAGCAGTGAGGGACAGGGGGGCGAGACCCAGTACTTC.

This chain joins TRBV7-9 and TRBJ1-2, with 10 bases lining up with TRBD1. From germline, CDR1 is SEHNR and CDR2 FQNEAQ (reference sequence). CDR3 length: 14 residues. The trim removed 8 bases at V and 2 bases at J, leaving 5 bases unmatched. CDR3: CASVPGQGNYGYTF. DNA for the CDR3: TGTGCCAGCGTACCGGGACAGGGGAACTATGGCTACACCTTC.

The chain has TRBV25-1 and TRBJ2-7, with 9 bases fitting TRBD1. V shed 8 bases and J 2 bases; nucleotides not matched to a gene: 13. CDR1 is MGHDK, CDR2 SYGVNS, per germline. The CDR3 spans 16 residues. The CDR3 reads CASRGKDRGSAYEQYF. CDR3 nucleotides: TGTGCCAGCCGTGGAAAGGACAGGGGATCGGCCTACGAGCAGTACTTC.

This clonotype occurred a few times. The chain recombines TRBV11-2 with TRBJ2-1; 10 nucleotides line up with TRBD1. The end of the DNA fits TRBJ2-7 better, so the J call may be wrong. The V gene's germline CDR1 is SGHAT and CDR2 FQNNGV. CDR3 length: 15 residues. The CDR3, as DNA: TGTGCCAGCAGCTTCGGACAGGGGGGTATGGGCGAGCAGTACTTC. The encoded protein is CASSFGQGGMGEQYF.

CDR3 DNA sequence: TGCAGTGCTAGGGGGCGAGAGACTAGCGGGCCTCACAATGAGCAGTTCTTC. Its translation is CSARGRETSGPHNEQFF. J is TRBJ2-1 and V is TRBV20-1, with 10 bases matching TRBD2. Looked up from germline, CDR1 is DFQATT and CDR2 is SNEGSKA (reference sequence). The CDR3 spans 17 residues. J lost 5 bases, V lost 3 bases, and 13 bases had no gene match.

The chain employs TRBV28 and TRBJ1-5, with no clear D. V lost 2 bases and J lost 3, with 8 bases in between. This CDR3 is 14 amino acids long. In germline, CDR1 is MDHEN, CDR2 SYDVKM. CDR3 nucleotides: TGTGCCAGCAGTTTAGGGAGCCCCAATCAGCCCCAGCATTTT. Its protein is CASSLGSPNQPQHF.

The CDR3 spells CASSPPAFTGISYEQYF. As DNA, the CDR3 is TGTGCCAGCAGCCCACCTGCCTTCACAGGGATCAGTTACGAGCAGTACTTC. J is TRBJ2-7 and V is TRBV11-2; a weak D match, TRBD1 (6 bases). V gave up 5 bases and J gave up 4 bases, with 24 bases separating them. The CDR3 loop spans 17 amino acids. In germline, CDR1 is SGHAT, CDR2 FQNNGV.

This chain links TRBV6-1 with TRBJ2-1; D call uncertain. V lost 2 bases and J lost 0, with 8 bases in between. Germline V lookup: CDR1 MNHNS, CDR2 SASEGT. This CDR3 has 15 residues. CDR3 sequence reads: CASSENTGSYNEQFF. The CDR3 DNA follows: TGTGCCAGCAGTGAAAATACTGGCTCCTACAATGAGCAGTTCTTC.

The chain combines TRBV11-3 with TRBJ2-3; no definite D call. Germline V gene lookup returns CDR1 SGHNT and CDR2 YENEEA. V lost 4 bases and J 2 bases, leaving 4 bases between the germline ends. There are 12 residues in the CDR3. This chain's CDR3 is CASSSNTDTQYF. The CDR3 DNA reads TGTGCCAGCAGCTCAAACACAGATACGCAGTATTTT.

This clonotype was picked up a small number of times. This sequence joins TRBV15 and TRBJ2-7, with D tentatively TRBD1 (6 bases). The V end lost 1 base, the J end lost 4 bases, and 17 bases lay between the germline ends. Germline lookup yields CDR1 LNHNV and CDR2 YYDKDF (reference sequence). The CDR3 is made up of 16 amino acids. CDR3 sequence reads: CATSRGLKQGGYEQYF. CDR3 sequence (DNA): TGTGCCACCAGCAGAGGCCTCAAACAGGGTGGGTACGAGCAGTACTTC.